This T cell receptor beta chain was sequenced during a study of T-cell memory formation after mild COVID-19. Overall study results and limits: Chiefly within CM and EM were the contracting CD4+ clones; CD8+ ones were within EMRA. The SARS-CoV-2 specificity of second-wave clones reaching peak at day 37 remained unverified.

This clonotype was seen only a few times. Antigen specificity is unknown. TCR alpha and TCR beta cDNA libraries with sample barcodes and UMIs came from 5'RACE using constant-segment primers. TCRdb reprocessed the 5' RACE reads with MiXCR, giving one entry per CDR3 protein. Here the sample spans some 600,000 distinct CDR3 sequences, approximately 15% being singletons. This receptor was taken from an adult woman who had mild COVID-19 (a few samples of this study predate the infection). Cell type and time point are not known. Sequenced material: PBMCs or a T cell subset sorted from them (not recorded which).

The DNA of the CDR3 is TGTGCCACCCGGGACAGAGTAGAAAACACTGAAGCTTTCTTT. Amino acid sequence: CATRDRVENTEAFF. The chain has TRBV24-1 and TRBJ1-1, with 7 nucleotides matching TRBD1. Per the germline V gene, CDR1 is KGHDR and CDR2 is SFDVKD. The CDR3 is 14 amino acids. V shed 9 bases, J shed 2 bases, and the junction held 8 bases outside the gene matches.